This T cell receptor (beta chain) was sequenced for a study of blood T cells in healthy people across ages. General observations from the study: Estimates based on one million T cells were treated as lower bounds. The long-lived group displayed more naive CD4+ cells, plus higher diversity, than the aged donors did. While age rose, TCR beta diversity per million T cells dropped in a roughly linear way.

It was with a sample-barcoded 5' primer and a J-beta primer mix that a second PCR of roughly 6 to 11 cycles was run. TCRdb recomputed calls from the 5' RACE reads with MiXCR, one row per CDR3 protein. The data hold roughly 730,000 distinct CDR3 sequences, with more than 55% observed a single time. Isolation per sample recovered at least 6.5 million PBMCs. CDR1 is DFQATT and CDR2 is SNEGSKA in the germline V gene (reference sequence). This CDR3 has 13 residues. The junction had 12 bases not matched to a gene; V was cut back by 3 bases and J by 11 bases. Comments on this clonotype: Its antigen is currently unknown.

This receptor was obtained from a man in his forties in good health. The genes are TRBV20-1 and TRBJ1-2; TRBD1 matches at 7 bases. Source material: blood. CDR3 coding DNA: TGCAGTGCTAGCAGGGGGATTCGGCTTGGTTACACCTTC. Amino acids: CSASRGIRLGYTF.